Shown below are 14 T cell receptor beta chains from a single sample sequenced in a study of cytomegalovirus exposure and HLA in healthy donors. The PCR was carried out with 60 Vbeta primers and 13 Jbeta primers. Here immunoSEQ multiplex PCR was the method, and the copy in TCRdb shows in-frame clones only, minus some. The table has roughly 150,000 clones, 8.5% to 10% seen once. Sequencing input: PBMCs. These receptors all come from a man aged 50 or older in good health and CMV-seronegative.

The J gene is TRBJ2-3, the V gene TRBV5-1; 11 bases match TRBD2. In germline, CDR1 is SGHRS, CDR2 YFSETQ. With V trimmed by 4 bases and J by 3 bases, 10 bases remained unmatched. This CDR3 spans 17 amino acids. This CDR3 is CASSPDPGLAVTDTQYF. CDR3 bases: TGCGCCAGCAGCCCCGACCCGGGACTAGCGGTTACAGATACGCAGTATTTT.

V usage is TRBV6-5 and J usage is TRBJ1-2, with D possibly matching TRBD1 (6 bases). CDR1 and CDR2 from the germline V gene are MNHEY and SVGAGI. The CDR3 contains 15 residues. Trimming removed 6 bases at V and 7 bases at J, with 21 bases between. The CDR3 spells CASSPKLDSLGGYTF. The CDR3 bases are TGTGCCAGCAGCCCTAAACTGGACAGCCTGGGTGGCTACACCTTC.

This clone was detected a few times. The chain links TRBV19 to TRBJ2-5, with 10 nucleotides matching TRBD1. The V gene end was trimmed by 7 bases and the J gene end by 5 bases; junction bases not matched to a gene: 7. CDR3 length: 14 amino acids. Germline assignment: CDR1 LNHDA and CDR2 SQIVND (reference sequence). The CDR3 loop reads CASIGTGDWETQYF. The CDR3 nucleotides are TGTGCCAGTATTGGGACAGGGGATTGGGAGACCCAGTACTTC.

This clone came up a few times. V gene TRBV6-6 combines with J gene TRBJ1-1; TRBD1 is a possible D gene (5 bases). Looked up from germline, CDR1 is MNHNY and CDR2 is SVGAGI (reference sequence). The V end lost 3 bases, the J end lost 0 bases, and 14 bases lay between the germline ends. There are 16 residues in the CDR3. As DNA, the CDR3 is TGTGCCAGCAGTTATAGGTCCCAAGGGGTGAACACTGAAGCTTTCTTT. Residues: CASSYRSQGVNTEAFF.

This clone has only a few counts. CDR3 protein: CASSERRGGGDTQYF. The CDR3 coding sequence is TGTGCCAGCAGTGAACGGCGGGGGGGTGGAGATACGCAGTATTTT. This sequence joins TRBV2 and TRBJ2-3; TRBD2 matches 9 bases. The CDR3 is 15 amino acids. Germline V gene sequence: CDR1 SNHLY, CDR2 FYNNEI. V was pared by 2 bases and J by 5 bases, with 5 bases of the junction left unmatched. Full variable domain (missing parts from reference TRBV2 and TRBJ2-3): EPEVTQTPSHQVTQMGQEVILRCVPISNHLYFYWYRQILGQKVEFLVSFYNNEISEKSEIFDDQFSVERPDGSNFTLKIRSTKLEDSAMYFCASSERRGGGDTQYFGPGTRLTVL.

The genes are TRBV5-1 and TRBJ1-1; TRBD1 aligns across 12 bases. The V gene's germline CDR1 is SGHRS and CDR2 YFSETQ. This CDR3 contains 17 residues. Trimming cost V 2 bases and J 4 bases; bases outside gene matches: 9. CDR3 nucleotides: TGCGCCAGCAGCTTCGGGACAGGGGGCGGACGGGTCACTGAAGCTTTCTTT. Protein: CASSFGTGGGRVTEAFF.

This clone was counted only a few times. The gene calls are TRBV7-9 and TRBJ2-7; D is uncertain. V was trimmed by 5 bases and J by 3 bases, leaving 11 bases between them. CDR1 is SEHNR, CDR2 FQNEAQ, per germline (reference sequence). The CDR3 is 13 residues long. DNA of the CDR3: TGTGCCAGCAGCCCATCACGGTTCTACGAGCAGTACTTC. Its translation is CASSPSRFYEQYF.

The V call is TRBV2, the J call TRBJ1-2, with D possibly matching TRBD1 (6 bases). The germline V and J ends were trimmed by 6 bases and 1 base, with 12 bases remaining between them. The CDR3 has 14 residues. In germline, CDR1 is SNHLY, CDR2 FYNNEI. The CDR3 DNA reads as TGTGCCAGCAGATCCACAGGGATTAACTATGGCTACACCTTC. This translates into CASRSTGINYGYTF.

This clone was found a few times. V gene TRBV9 combines with J gene TRBJ2-3; the match to TRBD1 covers 7 bases. V lost 3 bases and J lost 5; bases outside the gene matches: 6. In germline, CDR1 is SGDLS, CDR2 YYNGEE. CDR3 size: 14 residues. CDR3 region: CASSATGLRDTQYF. The DNA for the CDR3 is TGTGCCAGCAGCGCGACAGGGTTGAGAGATACGCAGTATTTT.

This chain links TRBV28 with TRBJ2-3; 10 nucleotides agree with TRBD2. CDR3 size: 17 residues. V lost 8 bases and J lost 3; bases outside the gene matches: 14. Germline-derived CDR1 and CDR2 are MDHEN and SYDVKM. CDR3 sequence reads: CASSFQPSGRGTDTQYF. The CDR3 nucleotides are TGTGCCAGCTCATTCCAACCCAGCGGGAGGGGAACAGATACGCAGTATTTT.

The gene calls are TRBV18 and TRBJ1-2, with a possible D match to TRBD1 (6 bases). V lost 1 base to trimming and J lost 0 bases, with 18 bases between them. CDR3 length: 18 residues. Germline V lookup: CDR1 KGHSH, CDR2 LQKENI. CDR3 DNA sequence: TGTGCCAGCTCACCACTCCATGGTACGGACAGATCTAACTATGGCTACACCTTC. Translation: CASSPLHGTDRSNYGYTF.

This clone was observed a few times. This sequence joins TRBV5-4 and TRBJ1-1; possibly TRBD1 for D (5 bases). The CDR3 has 13 residues. Trimming took off 4 bases at V and 4 bases at J, with 11 bases between the two ends. Per the germline V gene, CDR1 is SGHNT and CDR2 is YYREEE (reference sequence). This CDR3 is CASSQPGGTEAFF. DNA of the CDR3: TGTGCCAGCAGCCAGCCGGGGGGCACTGAAGCTTTCTTT.

This chain joins TRBV2 and TRBJ1-2; D is uncertain. Trimming removed 2 bases at V and 5 bases at J, with 12 bases between. The CDR3 has 14 amino acids. Looked up from germline, CDR1 is SNHLY and CDR2 is FYNNEI. The CDR3 bases are TGTGCCAGCAGTGAAAGCGCGGGGAAGTATGGCTACACCTTC. It encodes CASSESAGKYGYTF.

This rearrangement joins TRBV5-1 to TRBJ1-1, with unresolved D. CDR1 SGHRS and CDR2 YFSETQ come from the germline V gene. CDR3 size: 13 residues. V lost 1 base to trimming and J lost 0 bases, with 4 bases between them. This chain's CDR3 is CASSLSMNTEAFF. For the CDR3, the DNA is TGCGCCAGCAGCTTGTCCATGAACACTGAAGCTTTCTTT.